What follows is one T cell receptor beta chain and its context. Its antigen is not identified. This entry belongs to a study of Ad26.COV2.S vaccination and SARS-CoV-2 variants. Study-level points and caveats: Measurement of non-spike TCR breadth gave similar results in vaccine and placebo recipients. Possible underestimation of total T cell responses by the TCR breadth and depth analyses was noted.

The germline gives CDR1 SGHDN, CDR2 FVKESK. Trimming removed 3 bases from V and 6 bases from J; junction bases left unmatched: 4. CDR3 length: 15 residues. Profiled with immunoSEQ multiplex PCR; TCRdb holds only in-frame clones, not every one. Here the sample spans around 86,000 clones, less than 85% being singletons. The genes are TRBV14 and TRBJ1-4; 10 nucleotides agree with TRBD1. The sequence derives from a human donor who had recovered from COVID-19. The specimen comprised peripheral blood, sampled after recovery from COVID-19. The CDR3 reads CASSHFGTGDEKLFF. CDR3 in DNA: TGTGCCAGCAGCCACTTCGGGACAGGGGATGAAAAACTGTTTTTT.